The 31 T cell receptor beta chains reported below all come from one sample, sequenced in a study of T-cell memory formation after mild COVID-19. TCRdb processed the 5' RACE reads anew with MiXCR; each CDR3 protein has one entry. The table lists 200,000 to 250,000 distinct CDR3 sequences, 8% to 11% of them singletons, with 2.5% to 3.5% in the top ten. The specimen sequenced was PBMCs or a T cell subset sorted from them (not recorded which). The receptor set was obtained from a man aged 18 to 35 who had mild COVID-19 (a few samples of this study predate the infection). Cell type and time point are not known.

The rearrangement uses TRBV28 and TRBJ2-7, with D possibly matching TRBD1 (5 bases). From germline, CDR1 is MDHEN and CDR2 SYDVKM. The CDR3 has 14 residues. The V end was cut by 1 base, the J end by 12 bases, with 19 bases between. CDR3 sequence reads: CASSLSNAAGYRYV. CDR3 DNA sequence: TGTGCCAGCAGTTTATCCAACGCCGCAGGGTATCGGTACGTC.

This chain joins TRBV20-1 and TRBJ2-5; a possible D gene is TRBD2 (7 bases). V lost 3 bases to trimming and J lost 5 bases, with 13 bases between them. This CDR3 has 13 residues. Looked up from germline, CDR1 is DFQATT and CDR2 is SNEGSKA (reference sequence). This CDR3 is CSASGGGRETQYF. CDR3 coding DNA: TGCAGTGCTAGCGGCGGGGGCCGGGAGACCCAGTACTTC.

The chain joins TRBV18 to TRBJ2-7; D unresolved. This CDR3 comprises 15 residues. Germline lookup yields CDR1 KGHSH and CDR2 LQKENI. The V end was cut by 0 bases, the J end by 0 bases, with 9 bases between. The CDR3 nucleotides are TGTGCCAGCTCACCACCCCATTTAGTCTCCTACGAGCAGTACTTC. It yields the protein CASSPPHLVSYEQYF.

In its sample, this clonotype was seen a few times. This chain connects TRBV7-2 to TRBJ1-4; the match to TRBD1 covers 7 bases. The CDR3 runs to 15 residues. With V trimmed by 2 bases and J by 8 bases, 8 bases remained unmatched. CDR1 is SGHTA, CDR2 FQGNSA, per germline. The CDR3 DNA reads TGTGCCAGCAGCTTAATGGGACAGACTCAGGAAAAACTGTTTTTT. It codes for CASSLMGQTQEKLFF.

Note on this clonotype: One end of the junction fails to match germline, which may point to a read error. This rearrangement joins TRBV18 to TRBJ1-1, with D possibly matching TRBD1 (6 bases). Per germline, CDR1 KGHSH and CDR2 LQKENI. This CDR3 has 13 residues. The DNA for the CDR3 is TGTGCCAGCTCTAGGGGGGTGAAGACTGAAGCTTTCTTT. Amino acid sequence: CASSRGVKTEAFF.

The chain has TRBV3-1 and TRBJ1-5; 7 positions agree with TRBD1. Germline CDR1 is LGHDT and CDR2 is YNNKEL (reference sequence). V lost 1 base to trimming and J lost 5 bases; unmatched junction nucleotides: 11. The CDR3 is 17 residues long. CDR3 amino acids: CASSQAPGPGGDQPQHF. CDR3 nucleotide sequence: TGTGCCAGCAGCCAAGCTCCAGGCCCAGGGGGGGATCAGCCCCAGCATTTT.

The V and J genes are TRBV25-1 and TRBJ1-2, with 8 bases fitting TRBD1. V dropped 6 bases and J dropped 3; count of bases not matched to a gene: 3. From germline, CDR1 is MGHDK and CDR2 SYGVNS. The CDR3 consists of 13 residues. The CDR3: CASRNRGDYGYTF. CDR3 DNA: TGTGCCAGCAGGAACAGGGGGGACTATGGCTACACCTTC.

The chain is built from TRBV27 and TRBJ1-5; no clear D. The germline gives CDR1 MNHEY, CDR2 SMNVEV (reference sequence). Trimming stripped 3 bases from V and 0 bases from J, with 6 bases between. The CDR3 totals 14 residues. The CDR3 sequence is CASSLKSSNQPQHF. CDR3 in DNA: TGTGCCAGCAGTTTGAAGAGTAGCAATCAGCCCCAGCATTTT.

J is TRBJ2-7 and V is TRBV28; D perhaps matches TRBD1 (7 bases). Germline CDR1 is MDHEN and CDR2 is SYDVKM. Deletions cut 6 bases from V and 1 base from J, with 13 bases between. CDR3 size: 14 residues. The CDR3 sequence is CASRNQGGSYEQYV. CDR3 sequence (DNA): TGTGCCAGCAGGAACCAGGGGGGTTCCTACGAGCAGTACGTC.

This clonotype came up many times. The chain combines TRBV20-1 with TRBJ2-5, with 12 bases fitting TRBD2. The V and J ends lost 5 bases and 3 bases, in that order; junction bases with no gene match: 7. The CDR3 has 15 amino acids. Germline V gene sequence: CDR1 DFQATT, CDR2 SNEGSKA (reference sequence). This CDR3 is CSAGGLAGNKETQYF. The CDR3, as DNA: TGCAGTGCTGGAGGACTAGCGGGGAACAAAGAGACCCAGTACTTC.

This clonotype was observed many times. The chain is built from TRBV12-3 or TRBV12-4 and TRBJ2-3; D might be TRBD1 or TRBD2, each matching 5 bases. The CDR3 is made up of 17 amino acids. Trimming pared 5 bases from V and 1 base from J, leaving 19 bases between. The CDR3, as DNA: TGTGCCAGCAGTGACCCCGCGAGGGGCGCAGGCACAGATACGCAGTATTTT. This translates into CASSDPARGAGTDTQYF.

This clonotype has just a few counts. The J gene is TRBJ2-3, the V gene TRBV6-6, with TRBD2 identical over 8 bases. This CDR3 spans 16 amino acids. CDR1 is MNHNY, CDR2 SVGAGI, per germline (reference sequence). V was pared by 3 bases and J by 0 bases, with 5 bases of the junction left unmatched. The CDR3 is CASSYTGGSSTDTQYF. The CDR3 DNA reads as TGTGCCAGCAGTTATACGGGGGGGTCTAGCACAGATACGCAGTATTTT.

This clonotype has more than one count but fewer than ten. CDR3 protein: CASSQEGGISYTF. DNA of the CDR3: TGTGCCAGCAGCCAAGAAGGAGGCATCTCCTACACCTTC. J is TRBJ1-2 and V is TRBV4-2, with unresolved D. The CDR3 contains 13 residues. Germline assignment: CDR1 LGHNA and CDR2 YNFKEQ. Trimming left V 0 bases short and J 10 bases short, with 12 bases between.

The chain recombines TRBV5-1 with TRBJ2-5; D not resolved. The CDR3 has 13 amino acids. Germline V gene sequence: CDR1 SGHRS, CDR2 YFSETQ. Deletions cut 5 bases from V and 5 bases from J, with 13 bases between. The CDR3 nucleotides read TGCGCCAGCAGTTTTACCCCTGGGGAGACCCAGTACTTC. It specifies CASSFTPGETQYF.

This clonotype was found many times. This chain links TRBV12-3 or TRBV12-4 with TRBJ1-1, with no clear D. V dropped 3 bases and J dropped 1 base, with 6 bases sitting between them. There are 13 residues in the CDR3. The CDR3 is CASSLSENTEAFF. Here the CDR3 DNA reads TGTGCCAGCAGTTTGTCGGAGAACACTGAAGCTTTCTTT.

V gene TRBV5-1 combines with J gene TRBJ2-5; a weak D match, TRBD2 (5 bases). Germline CDR1 reads SGHRS; CDR2 reads YFSETQ. V was cut by 0 bases and J by 2 bases, with 14 bases left in between. The CDR3 contains 16 residues. Written as DNA, the CDR3 is TGCGCCAGCAGCTTGGGGGGAGAGAGAGGACAAGAGACCCAGTACTTC. Its protein product is CASSLGGERGQETQYF. Combining the CDR3 with reference TRBV5-1 and TRBJ2-5 gives the whole variable domain KAGVTQTPRYLIKTRGQQVTLSCSPISGHRSVSWYQQTPGQGLQFLFEYFSETQRNKGNFPGRFSGRQFSNSRSEMNVSTLELGDSALYLCASSLGGERGQETQYFGPGTRLLVL.

The CDR3 here is CASSGQDFPSYNEQFF. The CDR3, as DNA: TGTGCCAGCAGTGGTCAGGACTTCCCTTCCTACAATGAGCAGTTCTTC. The J gene is TRBJ2-1, the V gene TRBV2; possibly TRBD2 for D (5 bases). The CDR3 contains 16 residues. V lost 4 bases to trimming and J lost 1 base, with 14 bases between them. Germline lookup yields CDR1 SNHLY and CDR2 FYNNEI. Variable domain in full (rest from reference TRBV2 and TRBJ2-1): EPEVTQTPSHQVTQMGQEVILRCVPISNHLYFYWYRQILGQKVEFLVSFYNNEISEKSEIFDDQFSVERPDGSNFTLKIRSTKLEDSAMYFCASSGQDFPSYNEQFFGPGTRLTVL.

This chain connects TRBV27 to TRBJ2-5; D not certain. The V end lost 6 bases, the J end lost 1 base, and 12 bases lay between the germline ends. The V gene's germline CDR1 is MNHEY and CDR2 SMNVEV (reference sequence). The CDR3 runs to 14 residues. CDR3: CASRMGWSQETQYF. The CDR3 nucleotides are TGTGCCAGCAGGATGGGTTGGTCCCAAGAGACCCAGTACTTC.

The chain couples TRBV7-2 to TRBJ2-4, with D perhaps assigned TRBD1 or TRBD2 (5 bases each). This CDR3 has 15 amino acids. Trimming removed 5 bases from V and 1 base from J, with 12 bases in between. CDR1 is SGHTA, CDR2 FQGNSA, per germline. CDR3 protein: CASSVAGTAKNIQYF. The CDR3 DNA follows: TGTGCCAGCAGCGTGGCAGGGACGGCCAAAAACATTCAGTACTTC.

The CDR3 nucleotides read TGCAGTGGTCGGTCCCCCGGGCATAGTAGTGAAAAACTGTTTTTT. The encoded protein is CSGRSPGHSSEKLFF. The chain is built from TRBV20-1 and TRBJ1-4; D call uncertain. CDR3 length: 15 amino acids. Trimming shortened V by 7 bases and J by 7 bases, and 22 bases separated the two germline ends. Germline CDR1 and CDR2: DFQATT and SNEGSKA (reference sequence).

This clonotype was counted many times. The V gene is TRBV14, the J gene TRBJ2-3; the match to TRBD2 covers 13 bases. The CDR3 covers 19 residues. Germline CDR1 is SGHDN and CDR2 is FVKESK. The V gene end was trimmed by 1 base and the J gene end by 7 bases; junction bases not matched to a gene: 14. The CDR3 nucleotides read TGTGCCAGCAGCCAAGCCCCCCGGAGACTAGCGGGGGGCCGGAATACGCAGTATTTT. As protein: CASSQAPRRLAGGRNTQYF. The full variable domain, rest sourced from reference TRBV14 and TRBJ2-3, is EAGVTQFPSHSVIEKGQTVTLRCDPISGHDNLYWYRRVMGKEIKFLLHFVKESKQDESGMPNNRFLAERTGGTYSTLKVQPAELEDSGVYFCASSQAPRRLAGGRNTQYFGPGTRLTVL.

The chain uses TRBV7-9 and TRBJ2-1, with D perhaps TRBD1 (5 bases). Trimming pared 4 bases from V and 4 bases from J, leaving 29 bases between. The CDR3 contains 20 residues. Germline assignment: CDR1 SEHNR and CDR2 FQNEAQ (reference sequence). This CDR3 is CASSSPGIRYSPRRYNEQFF. The CDR3 coding sequence is TGTGCCAGCAGCTCGCCAGGGATTAGGTACTCCCCTCGGAGATACAATGAGCAGTTCTTC.

The chain joins TRBV7-2 to TRBJ1-5; D unclear. Trimming cost V 3 bases and J 3 bases, with 12 bases left between them. This CDR3 is built from 15 residues. CDR1 and CDR2 (germline): SGHTA, FQGNSA. The CDR3 reads CASSLRKGNNQPQHF. In DNA, the CDR3 is TGTGCCAGCAGCTTGCGGAAAGGAAACAATCAGCCCCAGCATTTT.

The CDR3 sequence: CASSQARDQPQHF. The CDR3 bases are TGCGCCAGCAGCCAGGCTCGGGACCAGCCCCAGCATTTT. The chain carries TRBV4-3 and TRBJ1-5; TRBD1 is a possible D gene (5 bases). The ends were cut back, 3 bases at V and 7 bases at J, with 10 bases in the middle. Germline assignment: CDR1 LGHNA and CDR2 YSLEER. The CDR3 consists of 13 residues.

This clonotype was picked up many times. This chain connects TRBV7-3 to TRBJ2-5; TRBD2 agrees at 7 bases. The V segment lost 8 bases and the J segment 3 bases; nucleotides outside the gene matches: 6. This CDR3 has 13 residues. The germline V gene has CDR1 SGHTA and CDR2 FQGTGA. In DNA, the CDR3 is TGTGCCAGCGGTTCGGGGGGAAAAGAGACCCAGTACTTC. It yields the protein CASGSGGKETQYF.

This clonotype was seen a few times. This chain uses TRBV5-1 with TRBJ2-5; D perhaps matches TRBD1 (6 bases). Germline V lookup: CDR1 SGHRS, CDR2 YFSETQ. This CDR3 contains 15 residues. Trimming left V 5 bases short and J 0 bases short, with 14 bases between. CDR3 sequence reads: CASSRDGQYQETQYF. The CDR3 DNA sequence: TGCGCCAGCAGTCGGGACGGACAGTACCAAGAGACCCAGTACTTC.

The chain employs TRBV14 and TRBJ1-2; D ambiguous. The V end lost 3 bases, the J end lost 0 bases, and 5 bases lay between the germline ends. From germline, CDR1 is SGHDN and CDR2 FVKESK. This CDR3 is 13 amino acids long. CDR3 nucleotide sequence: TGTGCCAGCAGCCAGCTTGCTAACTATGGCTACACCTTC. Translation gives CASSQLANYGYTF.

The V call is TRBV7-2, the J call TRBJ1-2; D remains unclear. CDR1 and CDR2 (germline): SGHTA, FQGNSA. The CDR3 spans 16 residues. Trimming took 0 bases from V and 5 from J, leaving 16 bases between them. CDR3 protein: CASSLALPGIDYGYTF. The DNA of the CDR3 is TGTGCCAGCAGCTTAGCTCTTCCCGGGATTGATTATGGCTACACCTTC.

This clonotype has more than one count but fewer than ten. V is TRBV18 and J is TRBJ2-5; D gene ambiguous. The CDR3 loop spans 14 amino acids. Per the germline V gene, CDR1 is KGHSH and CDR2 is LQKENI. V dropped 6 bases and J dropped 9 bases, with 20 bases sitting between them. Here the CDR3 DNA reads TGTGCCAGCTCCCAGTGGACCCCTTCCCCGGCCCAGTACTTC. It specifies CASSQWTPSPAQYF.

The gene calls are TRBV5-5 and TRBJ2-7; 8 nucleotides agree with TRBD1. The germline V gene has CDR1 SGHKS and CDR2 YYEKEE (reference sequence). This CDR3 comprises 16 residues. V lost 4 bases to trimming and J lost 5 bases; unmatched junction nucleotides: 14. In DNA, the CDR3 is TGTGCCAGCAGCCTCCTGGACAGGGCGCTAGGTGACGAGCAGTACGTC. Translated, it gives CASSLLDRALGDEQYV.

The chain recombines TRBV5-1 with TRBJ2-7; no clear D. The CDR3 covers 15 residues. The ends were cut back, 5 bases at V and 0 bases at J, with 15 bases in the middle. Germline CDR1 is SGHRS and CDR2 is YFSETQ. CDR3 region: CASSGQLQPSYEQYF. As DNA, the CDR3 is TGCGCCAGCAGTGGGCAACTTCAACCCTCCTACGAGCAGTACTTC.